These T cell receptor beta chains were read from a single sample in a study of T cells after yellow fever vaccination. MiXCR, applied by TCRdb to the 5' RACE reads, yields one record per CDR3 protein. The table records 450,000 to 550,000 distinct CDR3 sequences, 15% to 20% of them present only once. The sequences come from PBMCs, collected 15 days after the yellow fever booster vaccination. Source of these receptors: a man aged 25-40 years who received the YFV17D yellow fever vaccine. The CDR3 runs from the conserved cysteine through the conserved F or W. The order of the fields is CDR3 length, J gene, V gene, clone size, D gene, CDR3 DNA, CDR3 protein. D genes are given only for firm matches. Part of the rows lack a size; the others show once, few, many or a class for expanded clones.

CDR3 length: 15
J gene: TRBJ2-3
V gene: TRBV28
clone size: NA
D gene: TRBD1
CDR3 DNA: TGTGCCAGCAGCCGACTCACAGGGGGAGCAGATACGCAGTATTTT
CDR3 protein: CASSRLTGGADTQYF

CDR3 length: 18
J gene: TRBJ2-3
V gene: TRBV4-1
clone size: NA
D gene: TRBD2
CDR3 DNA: TGCGCCAGCAGCCAAGCCCCGGGACTAGCGGGAGGGCCAGATACGCAGTATTTT
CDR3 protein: CASSQAPGLAGGPDTQYF

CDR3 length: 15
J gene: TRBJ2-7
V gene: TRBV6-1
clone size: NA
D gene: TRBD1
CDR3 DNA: TGTGCCAGCAGTGAGGACAGGGATAATTTCTACGAGCAGTACTTC
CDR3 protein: CASSEDRDNFYEQYF

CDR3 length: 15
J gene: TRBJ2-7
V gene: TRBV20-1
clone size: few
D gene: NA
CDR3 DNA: TGCAGTGCTCGTTCCCTAGAAACGGGATCTTACGAGCAGTACTTC
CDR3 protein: CSARSLETGSYEQYF

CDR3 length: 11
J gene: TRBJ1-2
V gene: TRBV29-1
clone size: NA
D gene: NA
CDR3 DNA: TGCAGCGTTGTTACTTACTATGGCTACACCTTC
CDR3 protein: CSVVTYYGYTF

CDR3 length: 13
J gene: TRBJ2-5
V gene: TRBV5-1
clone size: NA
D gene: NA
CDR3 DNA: TGCGCCAGCAGCTTTGCAGGGGCAGAGACCCAGTACTTC
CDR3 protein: CASSFAGAETQYF

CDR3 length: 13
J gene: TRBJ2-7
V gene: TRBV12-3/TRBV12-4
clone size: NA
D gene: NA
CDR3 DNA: TGTGCCAGCAGTTCAGTGGTACCCTACGAGCAGTACTTC
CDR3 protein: CASSSVVPYEQYF

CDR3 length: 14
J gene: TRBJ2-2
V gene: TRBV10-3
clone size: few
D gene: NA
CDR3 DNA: TGTGCCATCAGTCCAGTTGCGAACACCGGGGAGCTGTTTTTT
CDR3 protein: CAISPVANTGELFF

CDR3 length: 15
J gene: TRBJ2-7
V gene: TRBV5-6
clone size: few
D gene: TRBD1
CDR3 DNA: TGTGCCAGCAGCTTTGGACAGGGCTTTTCCTACGAGCAGTACTTC
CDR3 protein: CASSFGQGFSYEQYF

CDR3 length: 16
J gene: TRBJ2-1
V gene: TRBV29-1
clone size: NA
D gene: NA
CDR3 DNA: TGCAGCGTTGCCTCAAGTCGGTTGGGGCCCTACAATGAGCAGTTCTTC
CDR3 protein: CSVASSRLGPYNEQFF

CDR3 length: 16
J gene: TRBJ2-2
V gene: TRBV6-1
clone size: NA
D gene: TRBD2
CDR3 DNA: TGTGCCAGCAGTCGAGGTGGTAGCGGGTACACCGGGGAGCTGTTTTTT
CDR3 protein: CASSRGGSGYTGELFF

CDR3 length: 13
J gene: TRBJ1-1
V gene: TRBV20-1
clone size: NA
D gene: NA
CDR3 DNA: TGCAGTGCTAGGGACAGCATGAACACTGAAGCTTTCTTT
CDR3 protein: CSARDSMNTEAFF

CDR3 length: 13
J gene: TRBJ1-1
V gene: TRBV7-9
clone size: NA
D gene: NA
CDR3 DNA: TGTGCCAGCGTTGGGGGAAGGGTCACTGAAGCTTTCTTT
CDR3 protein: CASVGGRVTEAFF

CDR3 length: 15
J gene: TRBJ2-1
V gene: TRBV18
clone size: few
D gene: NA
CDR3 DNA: TGTGCCAGCTCACCGGCAGGGTCGGTCTACAATGAGCAGTTCTTC
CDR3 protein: CASSPAGSVYNEQFF

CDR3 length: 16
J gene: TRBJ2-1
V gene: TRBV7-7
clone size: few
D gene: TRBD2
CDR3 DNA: TGTGCCAGCAGCTTAGCGCTGAGCGGGGTCTACAATGAGCAGTTCTTC
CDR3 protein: CASSLALSGVYNEQFF

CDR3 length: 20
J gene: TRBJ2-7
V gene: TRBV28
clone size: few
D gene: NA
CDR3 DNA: TGTGCCACCACCCCAGGACAGGGTATCGCTAGCGGCCAATTTCCCTACGAGCAGTACTTC
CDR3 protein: CATTPGQGIASGQFPYEQYF

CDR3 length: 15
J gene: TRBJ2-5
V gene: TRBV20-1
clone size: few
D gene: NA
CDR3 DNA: TGCAGTGCTAGTCATGGAACAGACGCCCGGGGGACCCAGTACTTC
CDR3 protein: CSASHGTDARGTQYF

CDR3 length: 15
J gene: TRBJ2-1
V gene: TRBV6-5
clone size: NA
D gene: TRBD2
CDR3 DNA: TGTGCCAGCAGTTACTCGACTAGCGGGACCCTAGAGCAGTTCTTC
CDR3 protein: CASSYSTSGTLEQFF

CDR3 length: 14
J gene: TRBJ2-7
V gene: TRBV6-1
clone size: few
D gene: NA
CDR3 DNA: TGTGCCAGCAAAGGGGGACGAAGCTCCTACGAGCAGTACTTC
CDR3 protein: CASKGGRSSYEQYF

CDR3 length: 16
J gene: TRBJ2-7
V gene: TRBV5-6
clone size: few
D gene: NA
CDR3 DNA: TGTGCCAGCAGCTTGTGGGGAACAGGGGGGGCCGGAGAGCAGTACTTC
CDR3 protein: CASSLWGTGGAGEQYF

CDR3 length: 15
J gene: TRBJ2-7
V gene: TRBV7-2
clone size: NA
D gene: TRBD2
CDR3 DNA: TGTGCCAGCAGCTCGACTAGCGGGAGAAGAAACGAGCAGTACTTC
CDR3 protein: CASSSTSGRRNEQYF

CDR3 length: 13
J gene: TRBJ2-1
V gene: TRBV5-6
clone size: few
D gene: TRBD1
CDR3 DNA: TGTGCCAGCAGCTCGACAGGGGCAGAAAGGCAGTTCTTC
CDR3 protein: CASSSTGAERQFF

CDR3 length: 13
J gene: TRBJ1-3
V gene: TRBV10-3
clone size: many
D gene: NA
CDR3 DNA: TGTGCCATCAGCGTGCAGGCCGGGGACACCATATATTTT
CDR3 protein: CAISVQAGDTIYF

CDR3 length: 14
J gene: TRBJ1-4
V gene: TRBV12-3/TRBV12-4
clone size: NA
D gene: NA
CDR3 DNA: TGTGCCAGCAGTTTTAAGGGTTCTAATGAAAAACTGTTTTTT
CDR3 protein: CASSFKGSNEKLFF

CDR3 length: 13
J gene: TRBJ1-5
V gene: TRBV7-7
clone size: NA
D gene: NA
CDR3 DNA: TGTGCTAGCAGCCTTGGACCCTATCAGCCCCAGCATTTT
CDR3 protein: CASSLGPYQPQHF

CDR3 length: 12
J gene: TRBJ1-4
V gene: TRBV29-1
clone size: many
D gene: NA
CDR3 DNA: TGCAGCGTTGAATCGGACAGCGAAAAACTGTTTTTT
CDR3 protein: CSVESDSEKLFF

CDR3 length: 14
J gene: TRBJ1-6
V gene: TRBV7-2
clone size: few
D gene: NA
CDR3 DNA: TGTGCCAGCAGCTTACAGGGTAGGGATTCACCCCTCCACTTT
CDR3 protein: CASSLQGRDSPLHF

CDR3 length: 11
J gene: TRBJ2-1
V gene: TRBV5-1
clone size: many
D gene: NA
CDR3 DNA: TGCGCCAGCAGCTTGTCTGATGAGCAGTTCTTC
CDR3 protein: CASSLSDEQFF

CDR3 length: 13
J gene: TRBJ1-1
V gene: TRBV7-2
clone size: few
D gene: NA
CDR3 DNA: TGTGCCAGTAAAGTCCATGGGAACACTGAAGCTTTCTTT
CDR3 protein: CASKVHGNTEAFF

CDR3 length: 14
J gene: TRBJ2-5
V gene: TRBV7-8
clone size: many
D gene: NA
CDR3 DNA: TGTGCCAGCAGCTCAGGGGGGGTCCAAGAGACCCAGTACTTC
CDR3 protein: CASSSGGVQETQYF

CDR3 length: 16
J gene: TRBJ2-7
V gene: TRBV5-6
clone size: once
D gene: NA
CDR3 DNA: TGTGCCAGCAGCCCCTTGGCCCAGCGGACTACCTACGAGCAGTACTTC
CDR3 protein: CASSPLAQRTTYEQYF

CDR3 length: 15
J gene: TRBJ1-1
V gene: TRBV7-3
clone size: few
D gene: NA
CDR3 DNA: TGTGCCAGCAGCGTAACCAGGGAAGGTAACACTGAAGCTTTCTTT
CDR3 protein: CASSVTREGNTEAFF

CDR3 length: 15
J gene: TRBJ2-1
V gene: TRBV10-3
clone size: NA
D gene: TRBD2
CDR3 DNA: TGTGCCATCAGCCCGGGACTAGCGCTGGCAAATGAGCAGTTCTTC
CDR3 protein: CAISPGLALANEQFF

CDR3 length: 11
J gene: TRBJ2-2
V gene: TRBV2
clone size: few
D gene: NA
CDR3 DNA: TGTGCCAGCACCTACACCGGGGAGCTGTTTTTT
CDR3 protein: CASTYTGELFF

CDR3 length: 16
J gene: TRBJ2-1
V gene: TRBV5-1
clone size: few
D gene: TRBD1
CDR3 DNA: TGCGCCAGCAGTCTAAACCGGGACAGTTGGTTTAATGAGCAGTTCTTC
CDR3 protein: CASSLNRDSWFNEQFF

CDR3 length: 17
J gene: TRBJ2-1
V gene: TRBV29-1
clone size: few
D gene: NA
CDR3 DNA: TGCAGCGTTGAAAACCCGAGGGGGGGTAGCTCCTACAATGAGCAGTTCTTC
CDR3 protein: CSVENPRGGSSYNEQFF

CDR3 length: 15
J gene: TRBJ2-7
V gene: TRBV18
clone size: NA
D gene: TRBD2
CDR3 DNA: TGTGCCAGCTCACCAAGGGAGGGCCAGGTTGCCGAGCAGTACTTC
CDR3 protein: CASSPREGQVAEQYF

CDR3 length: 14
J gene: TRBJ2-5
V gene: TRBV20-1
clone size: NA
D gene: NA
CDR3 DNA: TGCAGTGCTAGTAAGGCGGGATCCCGGGAGACCCAGTACTTC
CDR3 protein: CSASKAGSRETQYF

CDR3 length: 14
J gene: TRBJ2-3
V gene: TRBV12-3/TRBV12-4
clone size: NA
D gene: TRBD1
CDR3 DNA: TGTGCCAGCAGTTTGGGACAGGGGCGAGATACGCAGTATTTT
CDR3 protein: CASSLGQGRDTQYF

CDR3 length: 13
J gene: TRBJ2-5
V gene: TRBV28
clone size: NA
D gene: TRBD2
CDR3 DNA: TGTGCCAGCAGCGGCGGAGCGGGGCTGACCCAGTACTTC
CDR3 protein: CASSGGAGLTQYF

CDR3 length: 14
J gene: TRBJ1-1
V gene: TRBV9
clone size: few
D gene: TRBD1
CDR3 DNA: TGTGCCAGCAGTCGACAGGGGGCGTCCTGGGAAGCTTTCTTT
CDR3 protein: CASSRQGASWEAFF

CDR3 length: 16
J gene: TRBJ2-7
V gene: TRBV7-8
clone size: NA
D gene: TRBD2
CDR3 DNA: TGTGCCAGCAGCTTATATATTTCGGGAGGGGTCTACGAGCAGTACTTC
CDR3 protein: CASSLYISGGVYEQYF